A selection of T cell receptor beta chains follows, all from one sample in a study of response to subunit inactivated influenza vaccine. TCRdb used MiXCR to reprocess the RT-PCR reads, holding one entry per CDR3 protein. The sample has 450,000 to 600,000 distinct CDR3 sequences, around 7.9% seen once. The sample here was PBMCs from blood, taken about 23 months after vaccination. These receptors came from a man aged 45-69 years who received an inactivated influenza vaccine. Both conserved end residues are part of each CDR3. Each record gives: D gene, clone size, V gene, J gene, CDR3 DNA, CDR3 protein. The D gene is left open where the match is weak. Clone size is shown for a subset of rows, as once, few, many or a class of expanded clone.

D: -
size: many
V: TRBV10-3
J: TRBJ2-2
DNA: TGTGCCATCAGTCTAGTGGCACTTTCCTGGTCGGGCACCGGGGAGCTGTTTTTT
CDR3: CAISLVALSWSGTGELFF

D: -
size: few
V: TRBV29-1
J: TRBJ2-3
DNA: TGCACCACCAAAGGGGGGCTTACAGATACGCAGTATTTT
CDR3: CTTKGGLTDTQYF

D: -
size: few
V: TRBV10-3
J: TRBJ2-1
DNA: TGTGCCACAACCGATTCGCCCTACAATGAGCAGTTCTTC
CDR3: CATTDSPYNEQFF

D: TRBD1
size: many
V: TRBV5-1
J: TRBJ2-6
DNA: TGCGCCAGCAGCTTGGGACAGGGGTCTGGGGCCAACGTCCTGACTTTC
CDR3: CASSLGQGSGANVLTF

D: -
size: -
V: TRBV10-3
J: TRBJ2-1
DNA: TGTGCCATCAGTGAGGGGGGAATTGAGCAGTTCTTC
CDR3: CAISEGGIEQFF

D: -
size: many
V: TRBV5-1
J: TRBJ1-6
DNA: TGCGCCAGCAGCTTTCGGGGGGATTCACCCCTCCACTTT
CDR3: CASSFRGDSPLHF

D: TRBD2
size: -
V: TRBV25-1
J: TRBJ2-2
DNA: TGTGCCAGCAGTGAATCCGGGAGGAACGGGGAGCTGTTTTTT
CDR3: CASSESGRNGELFF

D: TRBD2
size: many
V: TRBV28
J: TRBJ2-5
DNA: TGTGCCAGCAGCCTAGGAGGCGGGACTAGCTTCCGAGAGACCCAGTACTTC
CDR3: CASSLGGGTSFRETQYF

D: -
size: many
V: TRBV3-1
J: TRBJ2-7
DNA: TGTGCCAGCAGCCCATCAAGCGGATACGAGCAGTACTTC
CDR3: CASSPSSGYEQYF

D: -
size: few
V: TRBV19
J: TRBJ1-1
DNA: TGTGCCAGTAGTATAGATCTCCGATACACTGAAGCTTTCTTT
CDR3: CASSIDLRYTEAFF

D: TRBD2
size: -
V: TRBV9
J: TRBJ2-3
DNA: TGTGCCAGCAGCGGCAGAGCGGGAGTGGTCACAGATACGCAGTATTTT
CDR3: CASSGRAGVVTDTQYF

D: -
size: -
V: TRBV7-9
J: TRBJ1-1
DNA: TGTGCCAGCAGTCCCACCCCGATTAACACTGAAGCTTTCTTT
CDR3: CASSPTPINTEAFF

D: -
size: many
V: TRBV12-3/TRBV12-4
J: TRBJ2-3
DNA: TGTGCCAGCACCTACGGCACAGATACGCAGTATTTT
CDR3: CASTYGTDTQYF

D: TRBD2
size: few
V: TRBV15
J: TRBJ2-7
DNA: TGTGCCACCAGCGGAGCGGGAGTGGGCTACGAGCAGTACTTC
CDR3: CATSGAGVGYEQYF

D: -
size: many
V: TRBV7-8
J: TRBJ1-5
DNA: TGTGCCAGCAAGGTGGAGTTCGGGGGGCGAGCTTTGGGCAATCAGCCCCAGCATTTT
CDR3: CASKVEFGGRALGNQPQHF

D: TRBD1
size: -
V: TRBV7-3
J: TRBJ2-2
DNA: TGTGCCAGCAGCCTACGCGGGACAGGGCCCGGGGAGCTGTTTTTT
CDR3: CASSLRGTGPGELFF

D: -
size: -
V: TRBV7-9
J: TRBJ2-3
DNA: TGTGCCAGCAGCCCAGGACTGAGACAAGGAGATACGCAGTATTTT
CDR3: CASSPGLRQGDTQYF

D: -
size: -
V: TRBV28
J: TRBJ1-3
DNA: TGTGCCAGCGCCCCAGGGTCATATGGAAACACCATATATTTT
CDR3: CASAPGSYGNTIYF

D: -
size: -
V: TRBV7-9
J: TRBJ2-5
DNA: TGTGCCAGCATTGGTGGGGCCAGAGAGACCCAGTACTTC
CDR3: CASIGGARETQYF

D: -
size: few
V: TRBV5-1
J: TRBJ2-1
DNA: TGCGCCAGCAGCTTGGGTCGTCGTGAGCAGTTCTTC
CDR3: CASSLGRREQFF

D: TRBD1
size: many
V: TRBV5-1
J: TRBJ1-1
DNA: TGCGCCAGCAGCATGACAGGGGGCGGGACTGAAGCTTTCTTT
CDR3: CASSMTGGGTEAFF

D: TRBD1
size: few
V: TRBV28
J: TRBJ1-2
DNA: TGTGCCAGCAGTTCTCTAGGGACAGGGAACTATGGCTACACCTTC
CDR3: CASSSLGTGNYGYTF

D: -
size: many
V: TRBV28
J: TRBJ2-4
DNA: TGTGCCAGCAGTCCCCCACCATCCAAAAACATTCAGTACTTC
CDR3: CASSPPPSKNIQYF

D: -
size: few
V: TRBV5-8
J: TRBJ2-5
DNA: TGTGCCAGCAGCTTGATGGGGACGACTTATGGGGAGACCCAGTACTTC
CDR3: CASSLMGTTYGETQYF

D: -
size: -
V: TRBV20-1
J: TRBJ2-5
DNA: TGCAGTGCGAAGGGCGATTTACAACAAGAGACCCAGTACTTC
CDR3: CSAKGDLQQETQYF

D: -
size: -
V: TRBV21-1
J: TRBJ1-3
DNA: TGTGCCAGCAGCAGCCATAGCTCTGGAAACACCATATATTTT
CDR3: CASSSHSSGNTIYF

D: -
size: few
V: TRBV19
J: TRBJ1-5
DNA: TGTGCCAGTAGTATAGCAGGGTTCGGTCAGCCCCAGCATTTT
CDR3: CASSIAGFGQPQHF

D: -
size: -
V: TRBV5-1
J: TRBJ1-1
DNA: TGCGCCAGCAGCCCAGAGGGGAGGGGTCAGGCTTTCTTT
CDR3: CASSPEGRGQAFF